This T cell receptor (beta chain) was sequenced during a study of human versus mouse CDR3 diversity and MHC coevolution. Study-wide background: Reportedly, immunoSEQ detects one in 200,000 T cells with minimized PCR bias. Findings and caveats of the study: By iCHAO1, human TCR beta clonotypes numbered about 1.6 million, the most.

Germline V lookup: CDR1 SGHNT, CDR2 YYREEE (reference sequence). The CDR3 totals 14 residues. The ends lost 4 bases at V and 1 base at J; junction bases unmatched: 4. Method: immunoSEQ multiplex PCR; TCRdb's copy keeps in-frame clones and lacks some. The table has 50,000 to 65,000 clones, over 90% seen once. On this clone: The target antigen is unknown.

Cells were CD45RO-negative CD62L-positive naive CD4 T cells sorted from PBMCs. The TCR was taken from a person in their sixties in good health. What was sequenced was naive CD4+ T cells from blood. Subset: CD45RO-negative CD62L-positive naive CD4 T cells. The chain recombines TRBV5-4 with TRBJ1-1, with 7 bases identical to TRBD1. The CDR3 protein is CASSVDRANTEAFF. DNA for the CDR3: TGTGCCAGCAGCGTAGACAGGGCGAACACTGAAGCTTTCTTT. The whole variable domain, filled in from reference TRBV5-4 and TRBJ1-1, reads ETGVTQSPTHLIKTRGQQVTLRCSSQSGHNTVSWYQQALGQGPQFIFQYYREEENGRGNFPPRFSGLQFPNYSSELNVNALELDDSALYLCASSVDRANTEAFFGQGTRLTVV.